This T cell receptor beta chain was recorded in a study of blood T cell repertoires in COVID-19 (dated by TCRdb to 2020 to 2021). Regarding the research as a whole: Samples from collaborators originated in the United States, Italy and Spain and spanned both the acute and convalescent phases of COVID-19. The prospective study material was composed of cDNA or gDNA derived from T cells, B-cell-depleted T cells, or PBMCs. Subjects who had been exposed to COVID-19, were actively infected with it, or had recovered from it provided the deeply sampled blood TCRbeta repertoires that made up the dataset. The repertoires were made available in a free public database intended to serve as a resource for research on the immune response to SARS-CoV-2. Samples came from the ongoing ImmuneRACE study (first 160 participants) plus 1,254 subjects from 6 global collaborators. A de-identified subject ID, COVID-19 status, age in years and sex were almost always included in the sample metadata. Where available, HLA class I and class II types were obtained from metadata supplied by the sample provider rather than from assay-based typing. The full study reports these points: The quantity of clinical and demographic metadata differed by source and by participant and was supplied without curation.

Measured from the cysteine to the phenylalanine, the CDR3 is 20 residues long. Only the CDR3 DNA stays, 60 bases, in frame from base 1. With respect to this clone: No antigen is known for it. No base qualities exist here, and no much larger clone lies one base off it.

Whole blood was collected in K2EDTA tubes by collaborating institutions according to the institutions' own protocols. Collaborator samples were shipped for TCRbeta analysis as frozen whole blood, isolated PBMCs, or DNA extracted from either sample type. The immunoSEQ Assay, a bias-controlled multiplex PCR, was used to amplify TCRbeta CDR3 regions from genomic DNA. The published analysis was carried out like this. Nucleated cell counts per sample were estimated from amplification of reference gene primers within the assay. To quantify the absolute abundance of each unique TCRbeta CDR3 rearrangement, sequence reads were collapsed and filtered. Productive Simpson clonality was computed per sample as the square root of Simpson's diversity index over productive rearrangements. TCRdb holds this immuneACCESS table with in-frame rearrangements only. Some clones are missing; in checked studies, unresolved V genes explain under half, and the rest has no known cause. V, J and clone size are taken as reported in that table, and D and trimming were inferred from the DNA itself. For this sample the table gives about 81,000 clones, of which 70% to 90% were detected only once. Together, the top ten hold about 7.3% of the sample.

The rearrangement combines TRBV21-1 with TRBJ2-7; the table's D call, TRBD2, was not checked against the DNA. TRBV21-1 is classified as a pseudogene. Sequencing was carried out using peripheral blood. This TCR derives from a man between 65 and 80 years old with acute or convalescent COVID-19. The base sequence is TGTGCCAGCAGCAAAAAGGGTCGGGAGGGCCGGAATTGGAGCTCCTACGAGCAGTACTTC. It specifies CASSKKGREGRNWSSYEQYF.